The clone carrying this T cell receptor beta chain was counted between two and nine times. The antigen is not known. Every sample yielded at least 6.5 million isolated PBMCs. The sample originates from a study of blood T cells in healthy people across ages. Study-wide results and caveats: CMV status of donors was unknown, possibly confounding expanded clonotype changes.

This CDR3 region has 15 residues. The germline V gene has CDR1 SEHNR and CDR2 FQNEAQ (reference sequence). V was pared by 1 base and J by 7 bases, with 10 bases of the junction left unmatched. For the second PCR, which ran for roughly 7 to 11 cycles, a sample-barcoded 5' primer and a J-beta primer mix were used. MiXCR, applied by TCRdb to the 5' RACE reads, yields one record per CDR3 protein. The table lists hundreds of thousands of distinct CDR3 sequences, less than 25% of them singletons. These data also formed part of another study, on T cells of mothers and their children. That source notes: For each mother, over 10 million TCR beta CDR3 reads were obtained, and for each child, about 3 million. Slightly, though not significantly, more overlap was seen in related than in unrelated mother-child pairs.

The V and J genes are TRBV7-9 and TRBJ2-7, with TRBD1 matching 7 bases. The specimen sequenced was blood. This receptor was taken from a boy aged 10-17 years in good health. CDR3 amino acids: CASSLGRQGFSEQYF. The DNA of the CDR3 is TGTGCCAGCAGCTTAGGCCGACAGGGCTTTTCGGAGCAGTACTTC.